What follows are 8 T cell receptor beta chains derived from one specimen sequenced in a study of tumor and adjacent non-tumor tissue in lung cancer. No cell sorting was done before RNA was extracted from the tissue. The library came from three nested PCR rounds adapted from ARM-PCR protocols. Each CDR3 protein gets one entry after TCRdb re-called the multiplex PCR reads with MiXCR. In the table there are approximately 90,000 distinct CDR3 sequences, about 67% of which are singletons. The sequenced material came from lung tumor tissue. The origin of the receptors is a man aged 55 to 70 with non-small cell lung cancer.

The gene calls are TRBV2 and TRBJ2-5; no firm D call. The CDR3 is 15 residues long. The V gene's germline CDR1 is SNHLY and CDR2 FYNNEI. The V end was cut by 5 bases, the J end by 5 bases, with 18 bases between. This CDR3 is CASSPRTQIGETQYF. CDR3 DNA sequence: TGTGCCAGCAGTCCCCGGACCCAAATTGGTGAGACCCAGTACTTC.

Turning to this clonotype: Being one base from a much bigger clone, this may be a read error. The chain uses TRBV20-1 and TRBJ2-1; D remains ambiguous. CDR3 length: 11 amino acids. CDR1 is DFQATT and CDR2 is SNEGSKA in the germline V gene (reference sequence). CDR3 nucleotides: TGCAGTGCTAGAGACGACAAGGTCTCGAGTTTC. Translating gives CSARDDKVSSF.

In the case of this clonotype: This is likely a read error, given that the CDR3 carries no conserved phenylalanine or tryptophan at its end. The limits of the CDR3 on the DNA are not certain, so only TCRdb's listed CDR3 is given. J is TRBJ1-5 and V is TRBV6-5. The CDR3 totals 13 residues, both ends included. Germline lookup yields CDR1 MNHEY and CDR2 SVGAGI. CDR3 region: CASSGSSNQPQPL.

The count of this clonotype is one. The junction differs from germline at one of its ends, possibly a read error. The chain links TRBV6-5 to TRBJ1-4; maybe TRBD1 (6 bases). Germline V gives CDR1 MNHEY, CDR2 SVGAGI. This CDR3 is built from 16 residues. CDR3 DNA sequence: TGTGCCAGCAGCTATAGCCTCGGGACACGGGCCGAAAAACTGTCTTTT. Translating gives CASSYSLGTRAEKLSF.

The rearrangement joins TRBV7-2 to TRBJ1-1; possible D gene TRBD1, 6 bases. CDR3 length: 15 amino acids. V was cut by 5 bases and J by 4 bases, with 17 bases left in between. From germline, CDR1 is SGHTA and CDR2 FQGNSA. In DNA, the CDR3 is TGTACCAGCAGCCCAATCCAACAGGGAAGCACTGAAGCTTTCTTT. Its protein product is CTSSPIQQGSTEAFF.

This clonotype turned up a few times. The junction departs from germline at one end; a sequencing error may be responsible. The gene calls are TRBV7-9 and TRBJ2-1; D remains unclear. CDR1 is SEHNR, CDR2 FQNEAQ, per germline (reference sequence). The CDR3 is 10 residues long. The CDR3 nucleotides are TGTGCCTGCAGCGCGGATGAGCAGCTCTTC. This sequence encodes CACSADEQLF.

Regarding this clonotype: Mismatch with germline at one junction end may stem from a read error. The rearrangement links TRBV6-2 or TRBV6-3 to TRBJ2-1, with 8 bases identical to TRBD1. The germline gives CDR1 MNHEY, CDR2 SVGEGT. The CDR3 loop spans 16 amino acids. CDR3 protein: CATSGAWTGPYYEQFF. The CDR3, as DNA: TGTGCCACCAGTGGGGCATGGACAGGGCCCTACTATGAGCAGTTCTTC.

Comment on this clonotype: A junction boundary mismatches the germline segment, possibly from a read error. The chain recombines TRBV5-6 with TRBJ2-5; D not resolved. This CDR3 contains 13 residues. Germline CDR1 reads SGHDT; CDR2 reads YYEEEE. CDR3 sequence: CASSWLGEETQYF. CDR3 in DNA: TGTGCTAGCAGCTGGTTAGGAGAAGAGACCCAGTACTTC.